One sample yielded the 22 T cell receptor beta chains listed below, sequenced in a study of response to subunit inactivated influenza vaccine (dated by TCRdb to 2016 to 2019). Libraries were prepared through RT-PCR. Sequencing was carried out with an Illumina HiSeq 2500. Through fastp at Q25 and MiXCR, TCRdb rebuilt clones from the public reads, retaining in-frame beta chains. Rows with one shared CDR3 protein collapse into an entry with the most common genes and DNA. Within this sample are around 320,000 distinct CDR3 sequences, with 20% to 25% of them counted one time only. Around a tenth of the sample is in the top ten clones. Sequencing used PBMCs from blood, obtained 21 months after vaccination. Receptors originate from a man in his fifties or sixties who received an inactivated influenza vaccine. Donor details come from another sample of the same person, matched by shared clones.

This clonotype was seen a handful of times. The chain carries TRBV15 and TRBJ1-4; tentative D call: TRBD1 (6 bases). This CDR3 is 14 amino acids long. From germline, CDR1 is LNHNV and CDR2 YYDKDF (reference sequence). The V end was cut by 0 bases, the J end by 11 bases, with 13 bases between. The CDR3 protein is CATSRDRGGSKLFF. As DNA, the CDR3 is TGTGCCACCAGCAGAGACAGGGGTGGCTCCAAACTGTTTTTT.

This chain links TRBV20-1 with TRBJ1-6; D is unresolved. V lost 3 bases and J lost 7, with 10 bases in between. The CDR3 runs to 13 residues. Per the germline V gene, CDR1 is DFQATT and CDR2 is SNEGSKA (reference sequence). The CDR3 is CSASRVPNSPLHF. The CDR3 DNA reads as TGCAGTGCTAGTAGGGTTCCCAATTCACCCCTCCACTTT.

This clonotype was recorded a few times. CDR3 amino acids: CASSQSGQGFGYTF. The DNA for the CDR3 is TGTGCCAGCAGCCAAAGCGGCCAGGGCTTCGGCTACACCTTC. V gene TRBV4-2 combines with J gene TRBJ1-2; the D gene is possibly TRBD1 (5 bases). CDR1 LGHNA and CDR2 YNFKEQ come from the germline V gene. Deletions cut 2 bases from V and 8 bases from J, with 15 bases between. There are 14 residues in the CDR3.

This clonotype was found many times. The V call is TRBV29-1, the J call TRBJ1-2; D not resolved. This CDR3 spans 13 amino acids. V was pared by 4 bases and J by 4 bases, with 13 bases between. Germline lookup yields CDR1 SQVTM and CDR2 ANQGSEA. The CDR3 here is CSVAPVLGYGYTF. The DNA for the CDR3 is TGCAGCGTTGCCCCAGTGTTAGGCTATGGCTACACCTTC.

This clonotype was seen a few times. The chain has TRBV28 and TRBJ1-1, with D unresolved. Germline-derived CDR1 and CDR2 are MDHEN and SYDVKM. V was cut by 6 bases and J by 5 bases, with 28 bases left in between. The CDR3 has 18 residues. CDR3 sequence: CASSTLNLTSVRTTEAFF. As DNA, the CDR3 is TGTGCCAGCAGCACTCTCAATTTAACCTCCGTGCGAACGACTGAAGCTTTCTTT. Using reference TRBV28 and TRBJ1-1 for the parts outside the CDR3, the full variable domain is DVKVTQSSRYLVKRTGEKVFLECVQDMDHENMFWYRQDPGLGLRLIYFSYDVKMKEKGDIPEGYSVSREKKERFSLILESASTNQTSMYLCASSTLNLTSVRTTEAFFGQGTRLTVV.

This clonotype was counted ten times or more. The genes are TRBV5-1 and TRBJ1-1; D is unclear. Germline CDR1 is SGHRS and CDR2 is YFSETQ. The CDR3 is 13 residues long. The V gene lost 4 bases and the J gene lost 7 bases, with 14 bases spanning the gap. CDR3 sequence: CASSGKFWDEAFF. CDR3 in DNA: TGCGCCAGCAGCGGGAAATTCTGGGATGAAGCTTTCTTT.

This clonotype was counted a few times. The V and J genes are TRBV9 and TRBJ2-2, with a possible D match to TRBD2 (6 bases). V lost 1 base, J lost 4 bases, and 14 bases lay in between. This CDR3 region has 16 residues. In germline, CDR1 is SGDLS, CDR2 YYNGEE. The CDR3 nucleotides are TGTGCCAGCAGCGTACGTCGGGGAGCGGGCACCGGGGAGCTGTTTTTT. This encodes CASSVRRGAGTGELFF.

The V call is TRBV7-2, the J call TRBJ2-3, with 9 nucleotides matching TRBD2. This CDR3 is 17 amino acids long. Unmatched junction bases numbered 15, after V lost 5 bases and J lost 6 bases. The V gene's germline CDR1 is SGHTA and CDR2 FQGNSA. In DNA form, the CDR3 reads TGTGCCAGCAGCCCGACTCTTTCGGCGGGGGGGCCGGATACGCAGTATTTT. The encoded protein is CASSPTLSAGGPDTQYF.

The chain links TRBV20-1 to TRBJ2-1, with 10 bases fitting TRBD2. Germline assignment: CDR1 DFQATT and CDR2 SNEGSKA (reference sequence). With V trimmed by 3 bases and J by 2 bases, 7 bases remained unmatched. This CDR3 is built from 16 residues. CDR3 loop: CSASPSGRSAYNEQFF. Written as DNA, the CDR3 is TGCAGTGCTAGCCCTAGCGGGAGATCGGCCTACAATGAGCAGTTCTTC.

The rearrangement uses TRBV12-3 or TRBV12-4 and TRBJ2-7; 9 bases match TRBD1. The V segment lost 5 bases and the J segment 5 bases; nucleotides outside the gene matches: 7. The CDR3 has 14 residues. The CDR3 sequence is CASSTGQGLNEQYF. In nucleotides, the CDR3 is TGTGCCAGCAGTACGGGACAGGGTCTTAACGAGCAGTACTTC.

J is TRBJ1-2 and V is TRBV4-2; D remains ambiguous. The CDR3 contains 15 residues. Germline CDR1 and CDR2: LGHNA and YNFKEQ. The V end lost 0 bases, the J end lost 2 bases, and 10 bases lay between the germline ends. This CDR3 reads CASSQDERPNYGYTF. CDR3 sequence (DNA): TGTGCCAGCAGCCAAGATGAGAGACCAAACTATGGCTACACCTTC.

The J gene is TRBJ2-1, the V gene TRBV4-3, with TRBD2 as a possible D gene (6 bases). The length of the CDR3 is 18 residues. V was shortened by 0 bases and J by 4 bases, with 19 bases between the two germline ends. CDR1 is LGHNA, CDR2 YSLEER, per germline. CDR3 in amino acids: CASSQDYRETPIYNEQFF. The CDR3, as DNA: TGCGCCAGCAGCCAAGATTACCGGGAGACCCCCATTTACAATGAGCAGTTCTTC.

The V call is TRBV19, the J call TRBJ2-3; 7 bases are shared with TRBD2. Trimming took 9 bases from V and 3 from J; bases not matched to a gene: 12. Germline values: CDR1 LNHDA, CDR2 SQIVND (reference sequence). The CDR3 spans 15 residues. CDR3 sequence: CASRPPGRWTDTQYF. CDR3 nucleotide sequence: TGTGCCAGCAGGCCTCCCGGGAGGTGGACAGATACGCAGTATTTT. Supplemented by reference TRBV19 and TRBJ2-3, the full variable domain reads DGGITQSPKYLFRKEGQNVTLSCEQNLNHDAMYWYRQDPGQGLRLIYYSQIVNDFQKGDIAEGYSVSREKKESFPLTVTSAQKNPTAFYLCASRPPGRWTDTQYFGPGTRLTVL.

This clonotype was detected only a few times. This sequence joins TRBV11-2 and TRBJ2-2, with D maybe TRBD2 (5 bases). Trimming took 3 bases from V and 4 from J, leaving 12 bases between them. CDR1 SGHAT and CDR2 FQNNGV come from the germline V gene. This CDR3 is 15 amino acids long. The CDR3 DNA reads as TGTGCCAGCAGCTTCCACCAAGGAGGCACCGGGGAGCTGTTTTTT. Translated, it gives CASSFHQGGTGELFF.

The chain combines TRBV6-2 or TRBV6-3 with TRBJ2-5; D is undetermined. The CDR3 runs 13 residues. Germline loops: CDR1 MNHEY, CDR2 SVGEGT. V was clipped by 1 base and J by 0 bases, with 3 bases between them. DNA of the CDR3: TGTGCCAGCAGTTACTTCAACCAAGAGACCCAGTACTTC. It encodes CASSYFNQETQYF.

In DNA form, the CDR3 reads TGCAGCGCTCAAGCCGGGACAGTTGGGACAGATACGCAGTATTTT. Residues: CSAQAGTVGTDTQYF. The J gene is TRBJ2-3, the V gene TRBV29-1; TRBD1 matches 7 bases. Trimming cost V 7 bases and J 3 bases; bases outside gene matches: 13. Germline V lookup: CDR1 SQVTM, CDR2 ANQGSEA. This CDR3 is built from 15 residues.

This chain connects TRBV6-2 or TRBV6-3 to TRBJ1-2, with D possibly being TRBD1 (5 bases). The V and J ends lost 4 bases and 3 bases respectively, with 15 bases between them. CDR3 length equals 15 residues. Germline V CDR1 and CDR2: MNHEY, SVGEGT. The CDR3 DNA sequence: TGTGCCAGCAGTTGGGCCACGACGGGGGACTATGGCTACACCTTC. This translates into CASSWATTGDYGYTF.

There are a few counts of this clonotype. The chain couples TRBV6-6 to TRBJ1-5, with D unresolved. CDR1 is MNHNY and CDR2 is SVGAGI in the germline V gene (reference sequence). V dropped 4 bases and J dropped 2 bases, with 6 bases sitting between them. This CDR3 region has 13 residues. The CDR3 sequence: CASSSYGNQPQHF. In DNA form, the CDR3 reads TGTGCCAGCAGTTCTTATGGCAATCAGCCCCAGCATTTT.

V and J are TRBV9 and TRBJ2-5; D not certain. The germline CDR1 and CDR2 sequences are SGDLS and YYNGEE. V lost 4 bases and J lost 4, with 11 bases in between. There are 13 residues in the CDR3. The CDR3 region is CASSKAVGETQYF. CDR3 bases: TGTGCCAGCAGCAAAGCAGTAGGAGAGACCCAGTACTTC.

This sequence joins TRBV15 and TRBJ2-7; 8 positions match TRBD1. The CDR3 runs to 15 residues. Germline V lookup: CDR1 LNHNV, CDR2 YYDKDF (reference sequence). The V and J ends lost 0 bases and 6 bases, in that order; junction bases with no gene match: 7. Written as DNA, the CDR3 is TGTGCCACCAGCAGAGAGTGGACAGGGAAGAGCGAGCAGTACTTC. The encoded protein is CATSREWTGKSEQYF. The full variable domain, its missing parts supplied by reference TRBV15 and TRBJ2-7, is DAMVIQNPRYQVTQFGKPVTLSCSQTLNHNVMYWYQQKSSQAPKLLFHYYDKDFNNEADTPDNFQSRRPNTSFCFLDIRSPGLGDTAMYLCATSREWTGKSEQYFGPGTRLTVT.

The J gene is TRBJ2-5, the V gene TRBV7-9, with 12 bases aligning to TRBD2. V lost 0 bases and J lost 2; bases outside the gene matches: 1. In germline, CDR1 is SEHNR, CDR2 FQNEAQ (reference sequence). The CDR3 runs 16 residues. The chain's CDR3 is CASSLALAGGQETQYF. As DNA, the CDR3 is TGTGCCAGCAGCTTAGCCCTAGCGGGAGGGCAAGAGACCCAGTACTTC.

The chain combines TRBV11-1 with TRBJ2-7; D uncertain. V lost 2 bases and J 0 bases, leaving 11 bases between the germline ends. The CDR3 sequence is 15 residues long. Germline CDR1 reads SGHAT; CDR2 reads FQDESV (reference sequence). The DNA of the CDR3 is TGTGCCAGCAGCTTAATTCTGGGCCCCTCCTACGAGCAGTACTTC. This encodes CASSLILGPSYEQYF.